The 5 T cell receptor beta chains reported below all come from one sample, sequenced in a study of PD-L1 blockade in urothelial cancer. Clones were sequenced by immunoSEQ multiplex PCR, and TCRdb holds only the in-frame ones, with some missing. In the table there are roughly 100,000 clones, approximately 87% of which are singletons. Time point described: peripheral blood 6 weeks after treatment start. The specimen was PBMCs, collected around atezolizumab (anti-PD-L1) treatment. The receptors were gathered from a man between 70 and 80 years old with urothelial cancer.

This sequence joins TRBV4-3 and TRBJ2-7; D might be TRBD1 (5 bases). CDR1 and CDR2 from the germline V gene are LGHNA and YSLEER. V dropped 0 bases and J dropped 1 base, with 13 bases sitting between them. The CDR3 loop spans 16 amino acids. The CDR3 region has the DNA TGCGCCAGCAGCCAAGATGTCAGGGTGGAATCCTACGAGCAGTACTTC. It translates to CASSQDVRVESYEQYF.

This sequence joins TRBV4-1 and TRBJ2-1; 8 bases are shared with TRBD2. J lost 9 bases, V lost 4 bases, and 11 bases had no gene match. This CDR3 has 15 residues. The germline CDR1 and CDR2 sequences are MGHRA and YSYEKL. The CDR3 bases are TGCGCCAGCAGCCCCCCGGGCGGGGGGTGGTCTGAGCAGTTCTTC. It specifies CASSPPGGGWSEQFF.

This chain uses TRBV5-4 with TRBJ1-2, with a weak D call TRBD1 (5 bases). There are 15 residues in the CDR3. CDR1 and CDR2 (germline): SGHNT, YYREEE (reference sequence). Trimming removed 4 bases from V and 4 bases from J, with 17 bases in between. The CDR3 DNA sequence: TGTGCCAGCAGCGCGGGGACTGTTAGGCTCTATGGCTACACCTTC. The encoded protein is CASSAGTVRLYGYTF.

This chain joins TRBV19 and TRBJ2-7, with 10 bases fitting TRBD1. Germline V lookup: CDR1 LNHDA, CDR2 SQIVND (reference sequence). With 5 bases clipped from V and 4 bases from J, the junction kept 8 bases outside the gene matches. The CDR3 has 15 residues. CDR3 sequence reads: CASSLGQGGSYEQYF. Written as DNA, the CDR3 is TGTGCCAGTAGTCTCGGACAGGGGGGGAGTTACGAGCAGTACTTC.

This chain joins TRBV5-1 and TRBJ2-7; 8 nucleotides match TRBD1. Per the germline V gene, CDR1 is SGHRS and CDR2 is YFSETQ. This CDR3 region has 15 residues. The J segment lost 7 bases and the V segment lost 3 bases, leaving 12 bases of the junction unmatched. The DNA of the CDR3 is TGCGCCAGCAGCTCTGTCAACAGGGGGTCGGCTGAGCAGTACTTC. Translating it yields CASSSVNRGSAEQYF.